The 25 T cell receptor beta chains in this list originate from one sample, sequenced in a study of OX40 agonist ivuxolimab in advanced cancers. Clones were sequenced by immunoSEQ multiplex PCR, and TCRdb holds only the in-frame ones, with some missing. The sample yields about 32,000 clones, 85% to 90% seen once. Material: CD4+ or CD8+ T cells sorted from blood, obtained in a trial of the OX40 agonist ivuxolimab. Every receptor here comes from an adult with an advanced solid tumor such as melanoma, head and neck, liver or kidney cancer.

The sample holds one count of this clone. V gene TRBV28 combines with J gene TRBJ2-7; 14 positions agree with TRBD2. V dropped 6 bases and J dropped 2; count of bases not matched to a gene: 3. The CDR3 spans 15 residues. Germline V gives CDR1 MDHEN, CDR2 SYDVKM. This CDR3 is CASRQTSGRAYEQYF. DNA of the CDR3: TGTGCCAGCAGGCAGACTAGCGGGAGGGCCTACGAGCAGTACTTC.

The CDR3: CASSLNELGEQYF. The CDR3 DNA sequence: TGTGCCAGCAGCTTAAATGAGCTTGGCGAGCAGTACTTC. The chain recombines TRBV7-9 with TRBJ2-7; D is unresolved. Between the trimmed V and J ends, which lost 2 bases and 6 bases, there was a span of 11 bases. The CDR3 extends over 13 amino acids. CDR1 is SEHNR, CDR2 FQNEAQ, per germline (reference sequence). Together with reference TRBV7-9 and TRBJ2-7, the CDR3 gives the full variable domain: DTGVSQNPRHKITKRGQNVTFRCDPISEHNRLYWYRQTLGQGPEFLTYFQNEAQLEKSRLLSDRFSAERPKGSFSTLEIQRTEQGDSAMYLCASSLNELGEQYFGPGTRLTVT.

In DNA, the CDR3 is TGTGCCAGCAGCTTCGGGAACAATGAGCAGTTCTTC. Translation gives CASSFGNNEQFF. The chain has TRBV11-2 and TRBJ2-1, with TRBD2 as a possible D gene (5 bases). V was shortened by 3 bases and J by 5 bases, with 5 bases between the two germline ends. CDR1 is SGHAT, CDR2 FQNNGV, per germline. This CDR3 spans 12 amino acids. Complete variable domain (other parts from reference TRBV11-2 and TRBJ2-1): EAGVAQSPRYKIIEKRQSVAFWCNPISGHATLYWYQQILGQGPKLLIQFQNNGVVDDSQLPKDRFSAERLKGVDSTLKIQPAKLEDSAVYLCASSFGNNEQFFGPGTRLTVL.

The chain recombines TRBV5-6 with TRBJ1-1; D perhaps matches TRBD1 (5 bases). CDR1 is SGHDT, CDR2 YYEEEE, per germline. The CDR3 loop spans 15 amino acids. V dropped 0 bases and J dropped 5 bases, with 14 bases sitting between them. Written as DNA, the CDR3 is TGTGCCAGCAGCTTGGCCCGCGGGGGGTGGACTGAAGCTTTCTTT. As protein: CASSLARGGWTEAFF.

V gene TRBV5-1 combines with J gene TRBJ1-4; D gene ambiguous. The germline gives CDR1 SGHRS, CDR2 YFSETQ. This CDR3 has 16 residues. The V gene lost 4 bases and the J gene lost 0 bases, with 13 bases spanning the gap. CDR3 sequence reads: CASSPLVVSTNEKLFF. The CDR3 DNA follows: TGCGCCAGCAGCCCCTTAGTTGTCTCAACTAATGAAAAACTGTTTTTT. Drawing the rest from reference TRBV5-1 and TRBJ1-4, the complete variable domain is KAGVTQTPRYLIKTRGQQVTLSCSPISGHRSVSWYQQTPGQGLQFLFEYFSETQRNKGNFPGRFSGRQFSNSRSEMNVSTLELGDSALYLCASSPLVVSTNEKLFFGSGTQLSVL.

The chain uses TRBV7-8 and TRBJ1-2; D unresolved. The germline V gene encodes CDR1 SGHVS and CDR2 FQNEAQ. Trimming removed 1 base from V and 2 bases from J, with 11 bases in between. CDR3 length: 15 amino acids. This chain's CDR3 is CASSLGVTANYGYTF. In DNA form, the CDR3 reads TGTGCCAGCAGCTTAGGTGTAACAGCGAACTATGGCTACACCTTC.

A single count supports this clone. The V call is TRBV27, the J call TRBJ1-1; no clear D gene. The CDR3 has 14 amino acids. The germline V gene encodes CDR1 MNHEY and CDR2 SMNVEV (reference sequence). V lost 6 bases, J lost 3 bases, and 14 bases lay in between. CDR3 loop: CASSVLGGDTEAFF. Here the CDR3 DNA reads TGTGCCAGCAGCGTGCTGGGTGGCGACACTGAAGCTTTCTTT.

J is TRBJ1-4 and V is TRBV27; D is undetermined. Per germline, CDR1 MNHEY and CDR2 SMNVEV (reference sequence). CDR3 length: 15 residues. V was cut by 5 bases and J by 3 bases, with 13 bases left in between. The CDR3 DNA is TGTGCCAGCAGTCCTCCCGGATCGTCTAATGAAAAACTGTTTTTT. Translated: CASSPPGSSNEKLFF.

This chain links TRBV25-1 with TRBJ1-2; D is unclear. The V and J ends lost 4 bases and 1 base respectively, with 7 bases between them. CDR1 MGHDK and CDR2 SYGVNS come from the germline V gene. The CDR3 has 13 amino acids. As DNA, the CDR3 is TGTGCCAGCAGTGCCGGGAATAACTATGGCTACACCTTC. The encoded protein is CASSAGNNYGYTF.

The V call is TRBV6-1, the J call TRBJ2-7; 12 bases line up with TRBD2. The CDR3 totals 18 residues. V shed 0 bases, J shed 4 bases, and the junction held 10 bases outside the gene matches. Looked up from germline, CDR1 is MNHNS and CDR2 is SASEGT. The CDR3 DNA is TGTGCCAGCAGTGAAGCTGGCTTCGGACTAGCGGGGAAGTACGAGCAGTACTTC. Its translation: CASSEAGFGLAGKYEQYF.

V is TRBV7-3 and J is TRBJ2-7; TRBD2 might be the D (5 bases). CDR3 length equals 13 residues. Trimming stripped 5 bases from V and 6 bases from J, with 14 bases between. Germline CDR1 is SGHTA and CDR2 is FQGTGA. CDR3 sequence (DNA): TGTGCCAGCAGCCGCGGTCCCGGGGTCGAGCAGTACTTC. It yields the protein CASSRGPGVEQYF.

The chain couples TRBV7-9 to TRBJ1-3; perhaps TRBD1 as D (5 bases). The CDR3 sequence is 14 residues long. V gave up 1 base and J gave up 4 bases, with 8 bases separating them. Germline values: CDR1 SEHNR, CDR2 FQNEAQ (reference sequence). The chain's CDR3 is CASSLVEGGNTIYF. The CDR3 DNA reads TGTGCCAGCAGCTTAGTAGAGGGGGGAAACACCATATATTTT.

V gene TRBV10-3 combines with J gene TRBJ1-6; D is unresolved. The CDR3 sequence is 12 residues long. The V gene's germline CDR1 is ENHRY and CDR2 SYGVKD. Deletions cut 3 bases from V and 8 bases from J, with 5 bases between. Written as DNA, the CDR3 is TGTGCCATCAGTGACGGCGATTCACCCCTCCACTTT. It yields the protein CAISDGDSPLHF.

The chain joins TRBV19 to TRBJ2-1; TRBD1 agrees at 8 bases. The CDR3 has 13 residues. Germline CDR1 reads LNHDA; CDR2 reads SQIVND (reference sequence). The V segment lost 6 bases and the J segment 3 bases; nucleotides outside the gene matches: 1. CDR3 in DNA: TGTGCCAGTAGAGACAGGGGCTACAATGAGCAGTTCTTC. It specifies CASRDRGYNEQFF.

CDR3 sequence (DNA): TGTGCCAGCAGCCCTCAAAAGGGTGGGACGGCTTTCAATACGCAGTATTTT. It yields the protein CASSPQKGGTAFNTQYF. V gene TRBV4-2 combines with J gene TRBJ2-3; D may correspond to TRBD1 or TRBD2 (5 bases each). Per germline, CDR1 LGHNA and CDR2 YNFKEQ. Trimming took 4 bases from V and 7 from J, leaving 24 bases between them. CDR3 length equals 17 residues.

This sequence joins TRBV5-5 and TRBJ2-7, with TRBD1 as a possible D gene (6 bases). Per germline, CDR1 SGHKS and CDR2 YYEKEE (reference sequence). Trimming left V 4 bases short and J 4 bases short, with 21 bases between. This CDR3 comprises 16 residues. The CDR3 spells CASSSWTGTLDYEQYF. CDR3 DNA sequence: TGTGCCAGCAGCAGTTGGACCGGGACACTCGATTACGAGCAGTACTTC.

The chain combines TRBV6-1 with TRBJ1-2; 7 nucleotides agree with TRBD1. The CDR3 length is 13 residues. The V gene's germline CDR1 is MNHNS and CDR2 SASEGT. Trimming cost V 8 bases and J 4 bases; bases outside gene matches: 7. CDR3 in amino acids: CASQGGLLYGYTF. CDR3 sequence (DNA): TGTGCCAGCCAGGGGGGACTGCTCTATGGCTACACCTTC.

This chain uses TRBV20-1 with TRBJ2-5, with D possibly matching TRBD2 (5 bases). Germline V gene data show CDR1 as DFQATT and CDR2 as SNEGSKA (reference sequence). V dropped 5 bases and J dropped 5 bases, with 9 bases sitting between them. This CDR3 is built from 11 residues. The CDR3 region is CSAGPGETQYF. Written as DNA, the CDR3 is TGCAGTGCTGGGCCGGGGGAGACCCAGTACTTC.

This chain connects TRBV7-9 to TRBJ2-3, with 10 bases matching TRBD2. V lost 3 bases and J lost 3; bases outside the gene matches: 9. Per germline, CDR1 SEHNR and CDR2 FQNEAQ (reference sequence). The CDR3 runs 17 residues. The CDR3 DNA reads as TGTGCCAGCAGCTTTCTGGCTAGCGGGGGTGGAACAGATACGCAGTATTTT. It is translated as CASSFLASGGGTDTQYF. Full variable domain (missing parts from reference TRBV7-9 and TRBJ2-3): DTGVSQNPRHKITKRGQNVTFRCDPISEHNRLYWYRQTLGQGPEFLTYFQNEAQLEKSRLLSDRFSAERPKGSFSTLEIQRTEQGDSAMYLCASSFLASGGGTDTQYFGPGTRLTVL.

The chain joins TRBV18 to TRBJ2-7; a weak D match, TRBD1 (5 bases). There are 16 residues in the CDR3. Germline V gives CDR1 KGHSH, CDR2 LQKENI. Trimming pared 0 bases from V and 3 bases from J, leaving 15 bases between. CDR3 nucleotide sequence: TGTGCCAGCTCACCACCGGTCACGACAGTATTCTACGAGCAGTACTTC. Translated, it gives CASSPPVTTVFYEQYF.

V usage is TRBV21-1 and J usage is TRBJ1-5. TRBV21-1 has pseudogene status. The CDR3 extends over 17 amino acids. The CDR3 spells CASSKGNGGPRGQPQHF. DNA for the CDR3: TGTGCCAGCAGCAAAGGGAACGGAGGGCCGCGGGGTCAGCCCCAGCATTTT.

V is TRBV5-6 and J is TRBJ2-7; perhaps TRBD1 as D (5 bases). V lost 4 bases to trimming and J lost 11 bases, with 13 bases between them. Germline V lookup: CDR1 SGHDT, CDR2 YYEEEE. The CDR3 is 11 amino acids. The CDR3 nucleotides read TGTGCCAGCAGCCGGGCAGGGTACGAGTACTTC. Translated: CASSRAGYEYF.

The V gene is TRBV5-6, the J gene TRBJ1-1, with D hard to call. Germline loops: CDR1 SGHDT, CDR2 YYEEEE. The V and J ends lost 1 base and 5 bases respectively, with 6 bases between them. The CDR3 spans 12 residues. The CDR3 sequence: CASSLSGTEAFF. For the CDR3, the DNA is TGTGCCAGCAGCTTGAGTGGGACTGAAGCTTTCTTT.

This sequence joins TRBV7-3 and TRBJ2-1; 9 bases match TRBD2. The CDR3 totals 16 residues. The V segment lost 4 bases and the J segment 7 bases; nucleotides outside the gene matches: 11. The germline V gene encodes CDR1 SGHTA and CDR2 FQGTGA. The CDR3 sequence is CASSSVGGRAGNEQFF. The CDR3 coding sequence is TGTGCCAGCAGCTCTGTGGGCGGGAGGGCCGGGAATGAGCAGTTCTTC. Based on the CDR3 plus reference TRBV7-3 and TRBJ2-1, the full variable domain is GAGVSQTPSNKVTEKGKYVELRCDPISGHTALYWYRQSLGQGPEFLIYFQGTGAADDSGLPNDRFFAVRPEGSVSTLKIQRTERGDSAVYLCASSSVGGRAGNEQFFGPGTRLTVL.

In this sample, this clone turned up once. The chain recombines TRBV29-1 with TRBJ1-5; 9 bases match TRBD1. This CDR3 is built from 15 residues. Trimming took 4 bases from V and 2 from J; bases not matched to a gene: 6. Germline V gives CDR1 SQVTM, CDR2 ANQGSEA. DNA for the CDR3: TGCAGCGTTGCGGGACAGGGAATGGGCAATCAGCCCCAGCATTTT. Translated, it gives CSVAGQGMGNQPQHF.